Each of the 15 T cell receptor beta chains below was sequenced from the same sample in a study of CD8+CD57+ T cells in acquired aplastic anemia. The template used for profiling TCR beta VDJ and CDR3 was genomic DNA. From the reads, TCRdb called clonotypes with MiXCR, one entry per CDR3 protein. The data hold 100,000 to 150,000 distinct CDR3 sequences, with 40% observed a single time. CD8+CD57+ cell expansion, shown by flow cytometry, had occurred in the patients selected for sequencing. The sample taken for sequencing was sorted CD4+, CD8+, or CD8+CD57+ T cells (not recorded which) from PBMCs. These receptors were obtained from a human donor with aplastic anemia.

The table lists this clonotype with a few counts. With a much larger clone just one base away, this may be a read error. The rearrangement joins TRBV4-2 to TRBJ2-7; 7 positions agree with TRBD2. This CDR3 has 13 residues. Germline V gene sequence: CDR1 LGHNA, CDR2 YNFKEQ. CDR3 coding DNA: TGTGTCAGCAGCGGGAAGGGAGCCTACGAGCAGTACTTC. It specifies CVSSGKGAYEQYF.

This chain links TRBV19 with TRBJ1-1, with 9 bases fitting TRBD1. CDR1 LNHDA and CDR2 SQIVND come from the germline V gene (reference sequence). CDR3 length equals 15 residues. With 8 bases clipped from V and 1 base from J, the junction kept 8 bases outside the gene matches. The CDR3 sequence: CASGTGRGTNTEAFF. The CDR3 coding sequence is TGTGCCAGTGGGACAGGGCGAGGGACGAACACTGAAGCTTTCTTT.

The J gene is TRBJ2-3, the V gene TRBV20-1; 10 positions match TRBD2. Trimming took 5 bases from V and 7 from J; bases not matched to a gene: 6. The CDR3 sequence is 13 residues long. Germline assignment: CDR1 DFQATT and CDR2 SNEGSKA (reference sequence). The CDR3 sequence is CSAARTSGHTQYF. In DNA, the CDR3 is TGCAGTGCTGCTCGGACTAGCGGCCATACGCAGTATTTT.

This clonotype came up a few times. The chain uses TRBV3-1 and TRBJ2-5, with 10 bases fitting TRBD2. V lost 4 bases, J lost 4 bases, and 6 bases stayed unmatched. CDR1 is LGHDT and CDR2 is YNNKEL in the germline V gene (reference sequence). This CDR3 region has 15 residues. The CDR3 protein is CASSPNSGGAETQYF. DNA for the CDR3: TGTGCCAGCAGCCCAAACAGCGGGGGGGCAGAGACCCAGTACTTC.

The chain joins TRBV10-3 to TRBJ2-3; TRBD2 is a possible D gene (5 bases). The CDR3 is 14 amino acids. V was trimmed by 4 bases and J by 2 bases, leaving 10 bases between them. Germline V CDR1 and CDR2: ENHRY, SYGVKD. As DNA, the CDR3 is TGTGCCATCAGTGTTATGACTACCACAGATACGCAGTATTTT. This sequence encodes CAISVMTTTDTQYF.

The J gene is TRBJ2-2, the V gene TRBV4-3, with a possible D match to TRBD1 (6 bases). Germline-derived CDR1 and CDR2 are LGHNA and YSLEER. The V end was cut by 3 bases, the J end by 3 bases, with 8 bases between. There are 14 residues in the CDR3. CDR3 residues: CASSHRQDTGELFF. The CDR3, as DNA: TGCGCCAGCAGCCATCGACAGGACACCGGGGAGCTGTTTTTT.

Note on this clonotype: One base away lies a much larger clone, so this may be a sequencing read error. As the CDR3 is not closed by the conserved phenylalanine or tryptophan, this likely results from a read error. The rearrangement uses TRBV4-2 and TRBJ1-2; TRBD1 matches at 7 bases. The CDR3 runs to 15 residues. V was pared by 3 bases and J by 8 bases, with 12 bases of the junction left unmatched. CDR1 and CDR2 (germline): LGHNA, YNFKEQ. DNA for the CDR3: TGTGCCAGCAGCCAGGATTTCGGGCAGGGGGGCGGCTACACCTCC. This translates into CASSQDFGQGGGYTS.

Only one count was recorded for this clonotype. The chain uses TRBV15 and TRBJ1-1; 7 nucleotides line up with TRBD1. V lost 3 bases, J lost 7 bases, and 11 bases stayed unmatched. CDR1 and CDR2 (germline): LNHNV, YYDKDF (reference sequence). The CDR3 has 15 residues. CDR3 sequence (DNA): TGTGCCACCAGCAGGGCGACAGGGAAGGTGGGTGAAGCTTTCTTT. This translates into CATSRATGKVGEAFF. Based on the CDR3 plus reference TRBV15 and TRBJ1-1, the full variable domain is DAMVIQNPRYQVTQFGKPVTLSCSQTLNHNVMYWYQQKSSQAPKLLFHYYDKDFNNEADTPDNFQSRRPNTSFCFLDIRSPGLGDTAMYLCATSRATGKVGEAFFGQGTRLTVV.

Notes on this clonotype: Given a much more abundant clone one base away, this may be a read error. The V call is TRBV5-8, the J call TRBJ2-1; TRBD2 matches 7 bases. This CDR3 contains 12 residues. Germline CDR1 reads SGHTS; CDR2 reads YDEGEE. With 6 bases clipped from V and 9 bases from J, the junction kept 6 bases outside the gene matches. The CDR3 reads CASKGLTSEQFF. Here the CDR3 DNA reads TGTGCCAGCAAGGGACTAACCAGTGAGCAGTTCTTC.

A remark on this clonotype: This could be a read error, since a much larger clone is one nucleotide away. The rearrangement joins TRBV12-3 or TRBV12-4 to TRBJ2-2; TRBD1 aligns across 9 bases. This CDR3 is built from 16 residues. The DNA for the CDR3 is TGTGCCAGCAGTTTGGACAGGGGTGTGAACACCGGGGAGCTGGTTTTT. Protein product: CASSLDRGVNTGELVF.

This clonotype was counted many times. This chain connects TRBV7-9 to TRBJ1-2; D is perhaps TRBD1 (5 bases). Trimming removed 2 bases at V and 5 bases at J, with 15 bases between. CDR3 length equals 15 residues. Germline V gene lookup returns CDR1 SEHNR and CDR2 FQNEAQ (reference sequence). CDR3 nucleotide sequence: TGTGCCAGCAGCTTATCAAGGGGCGAGTCATATGGCTACACCTTC. It encodes CASSLSRGESYGYTF.

In its sample, this clonotype was seen many times. The chain links TRBV6-4 to TRBJ1-5; D gene unclear. CDR1 and CDR2 from the germline V gene are MRHNA and SNTAGT. This CDR3 has 14 residues. The V gene lost 5 bases and the J gene lost 1 base, with 9 bases spanning the gap. The CDR3 DNA follows: TGTGCCAGCAGTCGGGATCCGAGCAATCAGCCCCAGCATTTT. This encodes CASSRDPSNQPQHF.

This clonotype was seen ten or more times. V usage is TRBV6-1 and J usage is TRBJ1-1; D is possibly TRBD1 (5 bases). The CDR3 is 12 residues long. From germline, CDR1 is MNHNS and CDR2 SASEGT. V lost 8 bases and J 5 bases, leaving 12 bases between the germline ends. As DNA, the CDR3 is TGTGCCAGCGTCAGGGTGGGGACTGAAGCTTTCTTT. This translates into CASVRVGTEAFF.

The gene calls are TRBV2 and TRBJ1-6; D is possibly TRBD1 (6 bases). The germline CDR1 and CDR2 sequences are SNHLY and FYNNEI. The CDR3 has 13 amino acids. The V and J ends lost 7 bases and 8 bases respectively, with 12 bases between them. The CDR3 nucleotides are TGTGCCAGCACGGCAGGGGTTGATTCACCCCTCCACTTT. This codes for CASTAGVDSPLHF.

CDR3 sequence: CASSLTAGLLYEQYF. As DNA, the CDR3 is TGTGCCAGCAGCTTAACGGCGGGGCTCCTCTACGAGCAGTACTTC. This chain connects TRBV7-3 to TRBJ2-7; D perhaps matches TRBD2 (6 bases). The CDR3 loop spans 15 amino acids. Germline CDR1 reads SGHTA; CDR2 reads FQGTGA. V was clipped by 0 bases and J by 3 bases, with 12 bases between them.